The clone carrying this TCR beta chain has just a few counts. What it recognizes is unknown. J was trimmed by 6 bases and V by 5 bases; bases with no gene match: 15. There are 16 residues in the CDR3. Germline V gives CDR1 MNHEY, CDR2 SMNVEV (reference sequence). Libraries for TCR beta were made by quantitative 5'-RACE with molecular barcodes. From the 5' RACE reads, TCRdb called clonotypes with MiXCR, one entry per CDR3 protein. The top ten hold more than 15% of the sample, which has 150,000 to 200,000 distinct CDR3 sequences, about 13% seen once. The data stem from a study of CD8 T cells in ankylosing spondylitis. Notes on the study in general: Reportedly, significant enrichment of disease-linked clones occurred in matched ankylosing spondylitis synovial fluid. A motif in TCR beta, a set of seven to nine highly homologous variants, appeared characteristic of ankylosing spondylitis blood. Past studies reported some motif variants in reactive arthritis synovial fluid and blood.

This receptor was identified in a male donor with ankylosing spondylitis or in good health (not recorded which). The chain recombines TRBV27 with TRBJ2-7; 8 positions match TRBD1. The material sequenced was blood, either unsorted or a sorted T cell fraction (not recorded which). The CDR3 loop reads CASSPNLEQGVGEQYF. The CDR3 DNA reads as TGTGCCAGCAGTCCCAATCTTGAACAGGGGGTAGGCGAGCAGTACTTC.